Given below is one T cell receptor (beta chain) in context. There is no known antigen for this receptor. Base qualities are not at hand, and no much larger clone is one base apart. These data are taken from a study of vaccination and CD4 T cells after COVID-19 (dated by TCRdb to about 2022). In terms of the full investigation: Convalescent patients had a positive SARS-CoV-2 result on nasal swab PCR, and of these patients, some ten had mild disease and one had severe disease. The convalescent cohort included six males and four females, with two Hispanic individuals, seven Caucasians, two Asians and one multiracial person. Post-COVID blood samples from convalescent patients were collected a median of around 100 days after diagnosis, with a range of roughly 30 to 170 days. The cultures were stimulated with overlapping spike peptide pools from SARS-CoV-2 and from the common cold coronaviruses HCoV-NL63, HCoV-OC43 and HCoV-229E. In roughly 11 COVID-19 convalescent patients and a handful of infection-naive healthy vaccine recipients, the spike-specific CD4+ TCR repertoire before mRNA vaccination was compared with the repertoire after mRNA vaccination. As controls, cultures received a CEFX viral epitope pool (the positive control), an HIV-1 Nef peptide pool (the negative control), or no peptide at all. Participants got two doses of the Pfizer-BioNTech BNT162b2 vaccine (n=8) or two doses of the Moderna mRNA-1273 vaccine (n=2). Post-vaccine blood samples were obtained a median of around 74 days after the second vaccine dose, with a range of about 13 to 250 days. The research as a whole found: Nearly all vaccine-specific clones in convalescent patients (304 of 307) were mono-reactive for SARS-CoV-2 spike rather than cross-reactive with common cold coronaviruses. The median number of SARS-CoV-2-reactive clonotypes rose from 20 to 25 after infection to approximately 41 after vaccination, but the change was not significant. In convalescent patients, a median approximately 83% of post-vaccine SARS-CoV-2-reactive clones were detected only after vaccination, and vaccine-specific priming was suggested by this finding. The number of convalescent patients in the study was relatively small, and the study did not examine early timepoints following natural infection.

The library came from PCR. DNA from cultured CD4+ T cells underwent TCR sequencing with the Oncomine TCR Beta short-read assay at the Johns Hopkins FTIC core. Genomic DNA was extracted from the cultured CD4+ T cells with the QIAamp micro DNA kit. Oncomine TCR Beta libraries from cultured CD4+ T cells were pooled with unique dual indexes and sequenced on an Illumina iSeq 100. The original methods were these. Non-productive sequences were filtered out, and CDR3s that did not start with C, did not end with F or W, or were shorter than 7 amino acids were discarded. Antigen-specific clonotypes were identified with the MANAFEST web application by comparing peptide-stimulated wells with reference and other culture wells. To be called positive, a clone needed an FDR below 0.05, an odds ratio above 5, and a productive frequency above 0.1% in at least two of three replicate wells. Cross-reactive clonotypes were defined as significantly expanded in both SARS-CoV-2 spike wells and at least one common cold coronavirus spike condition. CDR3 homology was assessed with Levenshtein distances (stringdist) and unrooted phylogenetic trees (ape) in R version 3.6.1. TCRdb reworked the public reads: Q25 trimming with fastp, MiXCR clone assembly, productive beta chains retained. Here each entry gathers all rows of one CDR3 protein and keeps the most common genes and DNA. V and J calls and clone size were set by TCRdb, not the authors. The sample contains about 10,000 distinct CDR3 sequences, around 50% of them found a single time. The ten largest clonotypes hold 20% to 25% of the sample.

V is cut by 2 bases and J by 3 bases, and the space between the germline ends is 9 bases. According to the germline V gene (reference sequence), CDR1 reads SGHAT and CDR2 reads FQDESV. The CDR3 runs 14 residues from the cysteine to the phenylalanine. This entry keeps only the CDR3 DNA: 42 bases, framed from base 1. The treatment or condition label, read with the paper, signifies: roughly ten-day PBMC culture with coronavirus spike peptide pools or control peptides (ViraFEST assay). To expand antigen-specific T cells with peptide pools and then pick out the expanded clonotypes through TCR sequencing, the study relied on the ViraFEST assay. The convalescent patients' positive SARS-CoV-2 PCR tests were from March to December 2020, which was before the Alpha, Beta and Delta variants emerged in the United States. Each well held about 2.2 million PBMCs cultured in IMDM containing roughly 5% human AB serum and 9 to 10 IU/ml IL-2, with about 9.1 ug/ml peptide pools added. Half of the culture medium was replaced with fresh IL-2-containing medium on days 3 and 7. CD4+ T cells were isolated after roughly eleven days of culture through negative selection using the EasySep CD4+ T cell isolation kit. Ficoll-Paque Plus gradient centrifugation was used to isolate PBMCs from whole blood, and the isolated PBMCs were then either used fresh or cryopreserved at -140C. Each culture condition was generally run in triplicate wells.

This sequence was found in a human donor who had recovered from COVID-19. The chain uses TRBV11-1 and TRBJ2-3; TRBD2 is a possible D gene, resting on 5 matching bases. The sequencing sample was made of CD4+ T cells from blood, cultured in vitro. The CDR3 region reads CASSLSTRTDTQYF. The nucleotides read TGTGCCAGCAGCTTATCCACTAGGACAGATACGCAGTATTTT. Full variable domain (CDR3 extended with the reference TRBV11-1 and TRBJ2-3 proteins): EAEVAQSPRYKITEKSQAVAFWCDPISGHATLYWYRQILGQGPELLVQFQDESVVDDSQLPKDRFSAERLKGVDSTLKIQPAELGDSAMYLCASSLSTRTDTQYFGPGTRLTVL.